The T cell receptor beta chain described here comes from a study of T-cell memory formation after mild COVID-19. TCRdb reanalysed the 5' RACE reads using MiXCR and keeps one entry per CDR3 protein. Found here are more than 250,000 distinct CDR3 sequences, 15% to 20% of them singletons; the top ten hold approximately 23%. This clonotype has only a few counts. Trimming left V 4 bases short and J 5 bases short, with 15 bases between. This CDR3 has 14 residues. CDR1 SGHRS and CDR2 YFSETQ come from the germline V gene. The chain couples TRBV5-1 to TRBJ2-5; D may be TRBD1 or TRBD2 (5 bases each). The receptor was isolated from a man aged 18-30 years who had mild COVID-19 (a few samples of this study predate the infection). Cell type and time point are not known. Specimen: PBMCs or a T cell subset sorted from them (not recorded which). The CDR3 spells CASSPPGREETQYF. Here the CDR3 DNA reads TGCGCCAGCAGCCCACCGGGACGAGAGGAGACCCAGTACTTC.